This is a list of T cell receptor beta chains from one sample in a study of blood T cell repertoires in COVID-19. Sequenced by immunoSEQ multiplex PCR; TCRdb stores in-frame clones only, minus some. The sample consists of 100,000 to 150,000 clones, 80% of them appearing once. Sequencing was carried out using peripheral blood. These receptors all stem from a human donor in a cohort sampled during active COVID-19. Both conserved end residues are part of each CDR3.

TRBJ1-1 16 TRBV5-4 CASSLVVGGIDTEAFF
TRBJ2-1 12 TRBV5-1 CASSLQGDEQFF
TRBJ2-7 12 TRBV19 CASSIERGEQYF
TRBJ2-1 17 TRBV4-3 CASSLFTRDRGGSEQFF
TRBJ1-1 16 TRBV3-1/TRBV3-2 CASSHHGGALNTEAFF
TRBJ2-7 14 TRBV27 CASSSHGGSYEQYF
TRBJ2-1 13 TRBV28 CASSLVTDNEQFF
TRBJ2-1 11 TRBV12-3/TRBV12-4 CASSLRDEQFF
TRBJ2-3 16 TRBV28 CASSPDSGRGTDTQYF
TRBJ1-1 16 TRBV4-2 CASSPREVSRFTEAFF
TRBJ2-7 16 TRBV7-2 CASSHQAGQGLYEQYF
TRBJ1-5 14 TRBV28 CASTVTGSKQPQHF
TRBJ2-1 14 TRBV5-6 CASSFPPARVSAIF
TRBJ1-1 14 TRBV29-1 CSASGQGAGTEAFF